Shown below are 6 T cell receptor beta chains from a single sample sequenced in a study of T cells in Graves' hyperthyroidism and ophthalmopathy. TCR beta CDR3 sequences were amplified from RNA transcripts. First-round RT-PCR with HTBI primers amplified the TCR CDR3 region. MiXCR, run by TCRdb on the multiplex PCR reads, gives a single entry per CDR3 protein. The table lists a few hundred thousand distinct CDR3 sequences, 15% to 19% of them singletons, with over 7.5% in the top ten. Input material: blood. These receptors originate from a woman aged 18-35 years with Graves' hyperthyroidism.

V usage is TRBV9 and J usage is TRBJ2-3; 8 bases agree with TRBD2. This CDR3 region has 17 residues. V lost 4 bases and J lost 1; bases outside the gene matches: 11. Germline assignment: CDR1 SGDLS and CDR2 YYNGEE. The CDR3 loop reads CASSTPKAGGGTDTQYF. The CDR3 DNA is TGTGCCAGCAGCACCCCGAAGGCGGGAGGAGGCACAGATACGCAGTATTTT.

This rearrangement joins TRBV2 to TRBJ2-5, with no clear D. The CDR3 sequence is 13 residues long. V lost 6 bases and J lost 4, with 12 bases in between. The germline V gene encodes CDR1 SNHLY and CDR2 FYNNEI. The DNA for the CDR3 is TGTGCCAGCAGCTCCCCTCAAAGAGAGACCCAGTACTTC. Amino acid sequence: CASSSPQRETQYF.

This clonotype was picked up many times. The chain links TRBV5-4 to TRBJ2-3, with TRBD2 matching over 10 bases. Trimming removed 4 bases from V and 4 bases from J; junction bases left unmatched: 18. The germline V gene encodes CDR1 SGHNT and CDR2 YYREEE (reference sequence). This CDR3 contains 19 residues. The CDR3 sequence is CASSPPTALAGGGSDTQYF. DNA for the CDR3: TGTGCCAGCAGCCCTCCAACCGCATTAGCGGGGGGAGGGTCAGATACGCAGTATTTT. The whole variable domain, remainder taken from reference TRBV5-4 and TRBJ2-3, is ETGVTQSPTHLIKTRGQQVTLRCSSQSGHNTVSWYQQALGQGPQFIFQYYREEENGRGNFPPRFSGLQFPNYSSELNVNALELDDSALYLCASSPPTALAGGGSDTQYFGPGTRLTVL.

The chain links TRBV24-1 to TRBJ2-5; perhaps D is TRBD1 or TRBD2 (5 bases each). Germline CDR1 KGHDR, CDR2 SFDVKD. V lost 7 bases and J 14 bases, leaving 10 bases between the germline ends. This CDR3 spans 9 amino acids. The CDR3 region is CATSEGLYF. The CDR3 coding sequence is TGTGCCACCAGCGAGGGGCTTTACTTC.

This clonotype was detected many times. The chain combines TRBV12-3 or TRBV12-4 with TRBJ2-1; the D gene could be TRBD1 or TRBD2 (5 bases each). Deletions cut 6 bases from V and 3 bases from J, with 30 bases between. The CDR3 length is 20 residues. In DNA form, the CDR3 reads TGTGCCAGCAGATGGTCCGGGGACCCCGATCGGGGCTGGATCTACAATGAGCAGTTCTTC. Its translation: CASRWSGDPDRGWIYNEQFF.

This rearrangement joins TRBV20-1 to TRBJ2-7; 7 bases agree with TRBD1. V lost 0 bases to trimming and J lost 3 bases; unmatched junction nucleotides: 5. Per the germline V gene, CDR1 is DFQATT and CDR2 is SNEGSKA (reference sequence). The CDR3 has 14 amino acids. The CDR3 reads CSARDRRDSYEQYF. For the CDR3, the DNA is TGCAGTGCTAGAGACCGACGGGACAGCTACGAGCAGTACTTC.